This T cell receptor beta chain was documented in a study of T-cell reconstitution after alpha-beta-depleted transplantation in children. Unique molecular identifiers tagged the TCRbeta library. TCRdb called the PCR reads again in MiXCR, with one record for every CDR3 protein. The sample contains about 220,000 distinct CDR3 sequences, approximately 15% of which appear only once. This CDR3 spans 15 amino acids. Trimming pared 2 bases from V and 2 bases from J, leaving 9 bases between. Germline assignment: CDR1 MNHEY and CDR2 SVGAGI. The TCR was taken from a male patient aged 2 to 10 who had a stem cell transplant for acute lymphoblastic leukemia, so the T cells may come from the graft donor. This chain uses TRBV6-5 with TRBJ2-2; no definite D call. Sequenced material: PBMCs, mostly from graft donor cells, taken 360 days after TCRalphabeta/CD19-depleted stem cell transplant. In nucleotides, the CDR3 is TGTGCCAGCAGTTACCGGGTCTTCAACACCGGGGAGCTGTTTTTT. Translated, it gives CASSYRVFNTGELFF.